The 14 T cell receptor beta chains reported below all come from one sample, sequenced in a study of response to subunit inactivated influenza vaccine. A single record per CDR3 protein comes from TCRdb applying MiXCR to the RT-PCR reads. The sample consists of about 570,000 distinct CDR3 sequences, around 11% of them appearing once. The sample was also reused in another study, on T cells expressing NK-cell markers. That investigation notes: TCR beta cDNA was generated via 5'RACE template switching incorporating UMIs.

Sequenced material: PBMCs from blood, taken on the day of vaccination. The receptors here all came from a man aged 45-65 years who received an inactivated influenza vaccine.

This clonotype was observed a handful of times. CDR3 sequence: CASSRGPGGDEQFF. In DNA form, the CDR3 reads TGCGCCAGCAGCCGGGGGCCGGGTGGGGATGAGCAGTTCTTC. The rearrangement links TRBV4-3 to TRBJ2-1; D is perhaps TRBD1 (6 bases). This CDR3 contains 14 residues. From germline, CDR1 is LGHNA and CDR2 YSLEER. Deletions cut 4 bases from V and 8 bases from J, with 15 bases between.

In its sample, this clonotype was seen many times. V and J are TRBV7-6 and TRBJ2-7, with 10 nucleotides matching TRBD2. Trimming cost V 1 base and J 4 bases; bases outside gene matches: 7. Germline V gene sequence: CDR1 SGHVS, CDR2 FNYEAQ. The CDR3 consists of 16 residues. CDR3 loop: CASSLGSSGRVYEQYF. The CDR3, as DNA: TGTGCCAGCAGCTTAGGCTCTAGCGGGAGAGTGTACGAGCAGTACTTC.

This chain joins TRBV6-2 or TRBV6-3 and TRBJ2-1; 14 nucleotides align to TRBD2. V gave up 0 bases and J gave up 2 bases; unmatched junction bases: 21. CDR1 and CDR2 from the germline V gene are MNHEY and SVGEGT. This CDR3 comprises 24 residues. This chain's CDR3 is CASSYSNIRDPWTSGRFTYNEQFF. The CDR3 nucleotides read TGTGCCAGCAGTTACTCGAATATCCGGGATCCGTGGACTAGCGGGAGGTTCACCTACAATGAGCAGTTCTTC.

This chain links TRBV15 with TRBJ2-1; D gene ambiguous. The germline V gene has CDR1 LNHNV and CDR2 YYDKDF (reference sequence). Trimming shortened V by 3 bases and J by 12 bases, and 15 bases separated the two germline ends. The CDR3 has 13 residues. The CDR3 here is CATSSRTSTGQFF. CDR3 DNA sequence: TGTGCCACCAGCAGTCGCACTTCGACGGGGCAGTTCTTC.

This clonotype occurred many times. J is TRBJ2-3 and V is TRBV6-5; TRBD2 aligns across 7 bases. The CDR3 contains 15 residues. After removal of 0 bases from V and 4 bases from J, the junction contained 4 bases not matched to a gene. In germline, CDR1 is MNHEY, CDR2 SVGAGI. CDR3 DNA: TGTGCCAGCAGTTACTCGATAGCGGGCCCAGATACGCAGTATTTT. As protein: CASSYSIAGPDTQYF.

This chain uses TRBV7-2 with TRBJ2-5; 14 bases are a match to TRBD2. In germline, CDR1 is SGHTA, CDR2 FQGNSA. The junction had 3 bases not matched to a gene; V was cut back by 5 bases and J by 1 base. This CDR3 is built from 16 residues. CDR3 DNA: TGTGCCAGCAGCGTCGGGACTAGCGGGGGCCAAGAGACCCAGTACTTC. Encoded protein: CASSVGTSGGQETQYF.

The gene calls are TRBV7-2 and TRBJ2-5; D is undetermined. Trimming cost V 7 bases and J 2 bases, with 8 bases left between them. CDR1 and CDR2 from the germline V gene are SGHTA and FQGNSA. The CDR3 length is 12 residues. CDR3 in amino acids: CASMVPQETQYF. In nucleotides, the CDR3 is TGTGCCAGCATGGTCCCACAAGAGACCCAGTACTTC.

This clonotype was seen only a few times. The CDR3: CATSDSTSGGSYEQYF. The CDR3 DNA is TGTGCCACCAGTGATTCAACTAGCGGGGGCTCCTACGAGCAGTACTTC. This sequence joins TRBV24-1 and TRBJ2-7; 11 nucleotides line up with TRBD2. The CDR3 runs to 16 residues. J lost 0 bases, V lost 2 bases, and 2 bases had no gene match. Germline V CDR1 and CDR2: KGHDR, SFDVKD.

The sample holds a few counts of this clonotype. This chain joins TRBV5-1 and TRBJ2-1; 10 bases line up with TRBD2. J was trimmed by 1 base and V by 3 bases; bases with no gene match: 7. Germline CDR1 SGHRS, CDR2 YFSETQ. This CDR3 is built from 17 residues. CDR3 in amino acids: CASSSASGSSSYNEQFF. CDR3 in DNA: TGCGCCAGCAGCTCTGCTAGCGGGAGTAGTTCCTACAATGAGCAGTTCTTC.

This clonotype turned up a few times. DNA of the CDR3: TGTGCCAGCAGCCAAGAAACGGGGTGGGGTTACGAGCAGTACTTC. The encoded protein is CASSQETGWGYEQYF. V usage is TRBV4-2 and J usage is TRBJ2-7; possibly TRBD2 for D (5 bases). Germline V gene lookup returns CDR1 LGHNA and CDR2 YNFKEQ. Trimming shortened V by 0 bases and J by 4 bases, and 13 bases separated the two germline ends. CDR3 length equals 15 residues.

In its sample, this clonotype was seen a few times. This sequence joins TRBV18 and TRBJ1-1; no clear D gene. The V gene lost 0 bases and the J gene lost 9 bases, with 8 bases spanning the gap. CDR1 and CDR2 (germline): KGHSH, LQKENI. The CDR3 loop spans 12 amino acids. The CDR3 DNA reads TGTGCCAGCTCACCACCGGGTAGTAAAGCTTTCTTT. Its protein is CASSPPGSKAFF.

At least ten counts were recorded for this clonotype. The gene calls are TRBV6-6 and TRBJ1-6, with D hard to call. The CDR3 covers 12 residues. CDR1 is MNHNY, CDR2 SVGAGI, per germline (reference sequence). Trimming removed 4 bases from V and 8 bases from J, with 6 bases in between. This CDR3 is CASSWEDSPLHF. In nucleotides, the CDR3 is TGTGCCAGCAGTTGGGAAGATTCACCCCTCCACTTT.

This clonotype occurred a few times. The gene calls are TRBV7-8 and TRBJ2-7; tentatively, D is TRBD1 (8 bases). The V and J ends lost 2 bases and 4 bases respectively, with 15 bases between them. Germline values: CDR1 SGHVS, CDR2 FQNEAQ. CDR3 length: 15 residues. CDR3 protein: CASSLSTGGVYEQYF. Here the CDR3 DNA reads TGTGCCAGCAGCTTATCAACAGGGGGGGTGTACGAGCAGTACTTC. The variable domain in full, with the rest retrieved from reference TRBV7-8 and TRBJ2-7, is GAGVSQSPRYKVAKRGQDVALRCDPISGHVSLFWYQQALGQGPEFLTYFQNEAQLDKSGLPSDRFFAERPEGSVSTLKIQRTQQEDSAVYLCASSLSTGGVYEQYFGPGTRLTVT.

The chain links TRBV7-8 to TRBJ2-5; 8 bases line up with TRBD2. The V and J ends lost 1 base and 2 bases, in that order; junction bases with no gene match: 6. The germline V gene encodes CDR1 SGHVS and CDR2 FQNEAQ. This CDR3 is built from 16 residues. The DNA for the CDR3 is TGTGCCAGCAGCTTAGGAGGCGGGGGGCCACAAGAGACCCAGTACTTC. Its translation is CASSLGGGGPQETQYF.